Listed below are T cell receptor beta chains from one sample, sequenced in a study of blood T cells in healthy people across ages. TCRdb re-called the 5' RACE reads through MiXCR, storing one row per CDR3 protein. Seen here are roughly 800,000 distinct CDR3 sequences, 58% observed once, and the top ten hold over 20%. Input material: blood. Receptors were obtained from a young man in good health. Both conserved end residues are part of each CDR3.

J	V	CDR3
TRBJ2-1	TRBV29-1	CSVSPLAGGISYNEQFF
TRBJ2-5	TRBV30	CAWSGSSQEAQYF
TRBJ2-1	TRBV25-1	CAKRDRVNEQFF
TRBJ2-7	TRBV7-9	CASSFPRAREEEQYF
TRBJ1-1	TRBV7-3	CASSLSATNTEAFF
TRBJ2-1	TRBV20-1	CGAEGGSSYNEQFF
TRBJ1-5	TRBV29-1	CSAKTRGNQPQHF
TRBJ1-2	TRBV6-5	CASRPSGSGNYGYTF
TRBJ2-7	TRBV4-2	CASSQTGGQGAYEQYF
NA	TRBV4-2	CASSQGETTVIGEQYF
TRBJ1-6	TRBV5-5	CASSRSDPTNSPLHF
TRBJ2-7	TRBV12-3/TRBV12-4	CASSLWGNSYEQYF
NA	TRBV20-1	CSARDWDRGPREQYF
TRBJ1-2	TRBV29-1	CSVAAGDGYGYTF
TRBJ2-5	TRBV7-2	CASSKSGTSVGNEQYF
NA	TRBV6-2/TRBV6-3	CASAELYEQYF
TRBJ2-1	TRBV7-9	CASSLKGESSYNEQFF
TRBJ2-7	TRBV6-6	CASRRNMDEQYF
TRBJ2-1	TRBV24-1	CATAPTGTKGYNEQFF
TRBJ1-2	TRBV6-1	CATSKDNYGYTF
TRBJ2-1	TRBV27	CASAASGYNEQFF
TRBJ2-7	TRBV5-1	CASSEAQSTYEQYF
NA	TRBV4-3	CASSQDLATGVLTYEQYF
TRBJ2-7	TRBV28	CASSERGTYEQYF
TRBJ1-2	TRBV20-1	CSASGGGDYGYTF
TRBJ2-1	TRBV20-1	CRPLRAKREGRHGEQFF
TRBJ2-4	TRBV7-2	CASSLEAKNIQYF
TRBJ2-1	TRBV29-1	CSGRAGAPNEQFF
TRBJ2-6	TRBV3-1	CASSQVGSGANVLTF
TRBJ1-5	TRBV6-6	CASNEGQGWEPQHF
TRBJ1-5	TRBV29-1	CSAAPGSNQPQHF
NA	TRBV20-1	CSARDQGGYNEQYF
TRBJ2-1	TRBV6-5	CASRLRREGYNEQFF
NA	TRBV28	CASSFGGLRYYEQYF
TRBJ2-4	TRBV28	CASSLSGYGGVLLLKNIQYF
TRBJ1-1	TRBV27	CASRSRGGHTEAFF
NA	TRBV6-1	CASRYTDPSREQYF
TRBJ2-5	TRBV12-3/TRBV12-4	CASNPGVGETQYF
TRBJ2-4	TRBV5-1	CASSLEGGRSKNIQYF
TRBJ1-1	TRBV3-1	CASSQLGRAFF
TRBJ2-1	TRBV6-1	CASSPDRPAGYGSNQFF
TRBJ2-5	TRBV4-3	CASSQDRFLETQYF
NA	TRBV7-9	CASSFTGDSEQYF
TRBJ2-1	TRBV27	CASSLSVLAGYNEQFF
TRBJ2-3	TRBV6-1	CASSLRLAEGLDTQYF
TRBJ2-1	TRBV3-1	CASSLGAGGQSEQFF
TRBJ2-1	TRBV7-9	CASSPLLKRLSSGGEQFF
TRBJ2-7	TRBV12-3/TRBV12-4	CARGSRDSYEQYF
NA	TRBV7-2	CASSPSIYRDRGQGDEQYF
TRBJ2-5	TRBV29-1	CSVGPGPFGRSEQYF
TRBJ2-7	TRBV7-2	CASSLAGGGYEQYF
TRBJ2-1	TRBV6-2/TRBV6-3	CASSGDRGSYNEQFF
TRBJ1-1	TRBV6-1	CASISFTGSGIDTEAFF